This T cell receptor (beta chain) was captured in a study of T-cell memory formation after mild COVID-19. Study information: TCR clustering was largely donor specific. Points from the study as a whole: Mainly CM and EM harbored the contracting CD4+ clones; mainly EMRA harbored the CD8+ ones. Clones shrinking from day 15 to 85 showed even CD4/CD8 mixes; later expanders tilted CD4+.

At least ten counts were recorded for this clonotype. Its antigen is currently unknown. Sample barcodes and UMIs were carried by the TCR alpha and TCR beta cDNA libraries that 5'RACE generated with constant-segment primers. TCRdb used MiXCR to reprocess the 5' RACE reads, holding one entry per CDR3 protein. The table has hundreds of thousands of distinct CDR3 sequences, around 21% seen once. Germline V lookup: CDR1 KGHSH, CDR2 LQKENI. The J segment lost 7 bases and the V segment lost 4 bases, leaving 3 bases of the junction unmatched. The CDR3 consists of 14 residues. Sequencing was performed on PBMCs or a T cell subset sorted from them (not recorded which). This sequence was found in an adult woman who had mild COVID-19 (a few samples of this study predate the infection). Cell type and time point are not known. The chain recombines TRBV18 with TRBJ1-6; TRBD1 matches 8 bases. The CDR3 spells CASSQDRENSPLHF. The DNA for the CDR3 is TGTGCCAGCTCACAGGACAGGGAAAATTCACCCCTCCACTTT.